The source of this T cell receptor beta chain is a study of beta chain features in type 1 diabetes. Study-level findings and limits: Naive, central memory and Treg TCRB repertoires seemed to resemble each other more closely in patients than they did in healthy donors. Diminished insertions and augmented deletions at VDJ junctions characterized type 1 diabetes patients.

It was one heparinised blood draw, averaging approximately 100 mL, that each donor gave. Using CD45RO/CCR7/CD25/CD127/CD95/CD27, CD4+ naive, central memory, regulatory and stem cell-like memory cells were sorted. Since all of the isolated RNA was reverse transcribed, expressed TCRB transcripts were what got sequenced. Clones were sequenced by immunoSEQ multiplex PCR, and TCRdb holds only the in-frame ones, with some missing. The repertoire holds about 470,000 clones, 30% seen once, with roughly 0.06% in the top ten. Worth noting for this clone: Its target is not known.

The source is a man aged 18 to 29 in good health. The sample consisted of naive CD4+ T cells from blood.

The CDR3, as DNA: TGTGCCTGGAGTGTACTGGGCGGGGGACCCTCCTACAATGAGCAGTTCTTC. This encodes CAWSVLGGGPSYNEQFF. This rearrangement joins TRBV30 to TRBJ2-1; 7 positions agree with TRBD2. This CDR3 has 17 residues. Germline trimming cut 0 bases from V and 0 bases from J; bases unmatched to any gene: 8. Germline V CDR1 and CDR2: GTSNPN, SVGIG (reference sequence).